Listed below are T cell receptor beta chains from one sample, sequenced in a study of blood T cells in healthy people across ages. Using its own MiXCR run on the 5' RACE reads, TCRdb lists one record per CDR3 protein. The profile shows about a million distinct CDR3 sequences, around 48% of them singletons. The sample consisted of blood. The receptors come from a man aged 25 to 45 in good health. The CDR3 runs from the conserved cysteine through the conserved F or W. A D gene is named only where the DNA matches it firmly.

>TRBJ1-6|-|TRBV4-1
CASSQESGVGHLTNSPLHF
>TRBJ2-7|TRBD1|TRBV27
CASSSGRGLEQYF
>TRBJ1-5|TRBD1|TRBV29-1
CSVRQGSNQPQHF
>TRBJ1-2|-|TRBV7-2
CASSRGATYGYTF
>TRBJ2-1|-|TRBV29-1
CSVEGRGFSCNGQFF
>TRBJ1-1|-|TRBV21-1
CASTPQGCTEAFF
>TRBJ2-1|-|TRBV12-3/TRBV12-4
CASSFVINEQFF
>TRBJ2-1|-|TRBV30
CAWRDKATYNEQFF
>-|TRBD2|TRBV4-2
CASSQESGGPYNEQYF
>TRBJ2-7|-|TRBV5-5
CASSADISREQYF
>TRBJ2-7|TRBD2|TRBV27
CASSSASGGGSSYEQYF
>TRBJ2-7|-|TRBV3-1
CASSSAGEQYF
>TRBJ2-3|-|TRBV5-1
CASSSEFRRTDTQYF
>TRBJ2-3|-|TRBV3-1
CASKISGSTDTQYF
>TRBJ2-5|-|TRBV7-2
CASSSLKTQYF
>TRBJ2-7|-|TRBV5-1
CASSLDGSDETYEQYF
>TRBJ1-5|-|TRBV12-3/TRBV12-4
CASSGLHSNQPQHF
>TRBJ1-2|-|TRBV20-1
CSASTTGMSYGYTF
>TRBJ2-7|-|TRBV25-1
CASSQPRQAHYEQYF
>TRBJ2-5|-|TRBV29-1
CSVVRQGQETQYF
>TRBJ2-5|-|TRBV6-1
CAIQSVGLEETQYF
>TRBJ2-1|TRBD2|TRBV6-4
CASSETGTSGFNEQFF
>TRBJ1-2|-|TRBV20-1
CSARDPWDGYTF
>TRBJ2-7|TRBD1|TRBV6-1
CASTSTSGQAPRDEQYF
>TRBJ2-7|-|TRBV6-5
CASRSGGDSSYEQYF
>TRBJ2-2|-|TRBV11-2
CASRFRGADGELFF